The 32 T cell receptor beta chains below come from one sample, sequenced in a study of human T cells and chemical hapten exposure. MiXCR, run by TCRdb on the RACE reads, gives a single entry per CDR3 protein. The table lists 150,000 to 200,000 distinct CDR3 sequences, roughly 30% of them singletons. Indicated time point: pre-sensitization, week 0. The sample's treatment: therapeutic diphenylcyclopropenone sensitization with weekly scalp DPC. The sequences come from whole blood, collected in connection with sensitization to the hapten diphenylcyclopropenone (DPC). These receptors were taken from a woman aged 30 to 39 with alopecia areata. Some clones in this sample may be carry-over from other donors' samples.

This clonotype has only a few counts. In nucleotides, the CDR3 is TGTGCCAGCAGTGTTCTGGAAGAGACCCAGTACTTC. It specifies CASSVLEETQYF. V is TRBV2 and J is TRBJ2-5, with D unresolved. The CDR3 runs to 12 residues. V lost 4 bases and J 3 bases, leaving 6 bases between the germline ends. Germline V gives CDR1 SNHLY, CDR2 FYNNEI.

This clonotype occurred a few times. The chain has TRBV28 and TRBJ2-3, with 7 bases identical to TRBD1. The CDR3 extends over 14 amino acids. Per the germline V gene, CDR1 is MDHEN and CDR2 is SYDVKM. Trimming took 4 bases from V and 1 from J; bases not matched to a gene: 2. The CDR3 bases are TGTGCCAGCAGTTCGGGGACAGGCACAGATACGCAGTATTTT. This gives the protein CASSSGTGTDTQYF.

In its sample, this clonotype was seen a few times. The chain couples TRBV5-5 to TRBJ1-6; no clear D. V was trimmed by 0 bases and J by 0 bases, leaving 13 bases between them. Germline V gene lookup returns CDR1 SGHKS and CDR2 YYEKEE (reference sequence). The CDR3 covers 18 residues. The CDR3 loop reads CASSLVIPRSSYNSPLHF. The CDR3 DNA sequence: TGTGCCAGCAGCTTGGTTATCCCGCGAAGCTCCTATAATTCACCCCTCCACTTT.

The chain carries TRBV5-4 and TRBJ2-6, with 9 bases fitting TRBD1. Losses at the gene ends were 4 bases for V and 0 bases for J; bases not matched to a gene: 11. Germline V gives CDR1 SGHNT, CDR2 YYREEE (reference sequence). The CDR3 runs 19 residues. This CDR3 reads CASSGAGTGFPSGANVLTF. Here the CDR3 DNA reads TGTGCCAGCAGCGGGGCCGGGACAGGGTTCCCCTCTGGGGCCAACGTCCTGACTTTC.

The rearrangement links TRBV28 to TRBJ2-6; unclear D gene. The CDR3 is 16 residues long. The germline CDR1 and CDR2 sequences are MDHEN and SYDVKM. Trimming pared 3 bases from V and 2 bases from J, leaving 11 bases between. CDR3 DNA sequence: TGTGCCAGCAGTTTGCACTCGGTCCCTGGGGCCAACGTCCTGACTTTC. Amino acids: CASSLHSVPGANVLTF.

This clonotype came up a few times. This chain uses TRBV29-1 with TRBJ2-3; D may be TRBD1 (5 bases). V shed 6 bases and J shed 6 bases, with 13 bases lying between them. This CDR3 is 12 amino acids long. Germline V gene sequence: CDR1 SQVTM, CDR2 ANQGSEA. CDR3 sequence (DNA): TGCAGCGTCCGTAGGGGTACGGATACGCAGTATTTT. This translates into CSVRRGTDTQYF.

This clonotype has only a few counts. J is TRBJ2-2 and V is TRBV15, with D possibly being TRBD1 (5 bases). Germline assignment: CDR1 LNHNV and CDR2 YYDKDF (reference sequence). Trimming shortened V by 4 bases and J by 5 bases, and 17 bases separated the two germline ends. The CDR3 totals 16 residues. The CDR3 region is CATSKLRDLGTGELFF. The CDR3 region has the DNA TGTGCCACCAGCAAACTCAGGGATTTGGGAACCGGGGAGCTGTTTTTT.

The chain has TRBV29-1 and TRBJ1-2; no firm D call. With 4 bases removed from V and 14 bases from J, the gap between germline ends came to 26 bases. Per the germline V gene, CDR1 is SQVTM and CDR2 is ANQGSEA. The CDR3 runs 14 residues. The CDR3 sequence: CSVVGLDPQLGLTF. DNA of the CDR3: TGCAGCGTTGTGGGTTTGGACCCCCAATTGGGTTTAACCTTC.

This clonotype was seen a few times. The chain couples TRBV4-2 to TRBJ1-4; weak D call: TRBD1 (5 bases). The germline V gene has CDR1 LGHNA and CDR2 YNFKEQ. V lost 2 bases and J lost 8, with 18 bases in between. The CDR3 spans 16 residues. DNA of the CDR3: TGTGCCAGCAGCCAACGGCCTGCGAGTTGGGACGAAAAACTGTTTTTT. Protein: CASSQRPASWDEKLFF.

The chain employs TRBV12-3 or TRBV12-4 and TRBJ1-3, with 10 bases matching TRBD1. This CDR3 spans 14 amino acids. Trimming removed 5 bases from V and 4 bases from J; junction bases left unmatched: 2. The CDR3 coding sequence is TGTGCCAGCAGTGGGACAGGGGCGGGAAACACCATATATTTT. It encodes CASSGTGAGNTIYF.

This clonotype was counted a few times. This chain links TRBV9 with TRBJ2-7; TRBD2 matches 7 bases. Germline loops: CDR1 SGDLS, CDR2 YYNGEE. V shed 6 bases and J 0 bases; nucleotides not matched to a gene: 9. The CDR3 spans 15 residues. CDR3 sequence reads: CASTKGLAASYEQYF. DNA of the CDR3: TGTGCCAGCACCAAGGGGCTAGCGGCCTCCTACGAGCAGTACTTC.

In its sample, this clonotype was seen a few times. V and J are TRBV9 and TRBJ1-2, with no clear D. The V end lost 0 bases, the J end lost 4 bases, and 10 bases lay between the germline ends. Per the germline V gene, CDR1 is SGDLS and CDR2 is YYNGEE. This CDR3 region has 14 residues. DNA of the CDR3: TGTGCCAGCAGCGTAGGAACCGTCGCCTATGGCTACACCTTC. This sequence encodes CASSVGTVAYGYTF.

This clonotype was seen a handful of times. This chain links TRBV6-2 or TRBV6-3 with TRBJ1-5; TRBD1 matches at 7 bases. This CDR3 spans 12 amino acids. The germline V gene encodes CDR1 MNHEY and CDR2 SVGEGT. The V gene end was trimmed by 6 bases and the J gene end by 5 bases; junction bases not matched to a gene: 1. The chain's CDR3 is CASRDRDQPQHF. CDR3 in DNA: TGTGCCAGCAGAGACAGGGATCAGCCCCAGCATTTT.

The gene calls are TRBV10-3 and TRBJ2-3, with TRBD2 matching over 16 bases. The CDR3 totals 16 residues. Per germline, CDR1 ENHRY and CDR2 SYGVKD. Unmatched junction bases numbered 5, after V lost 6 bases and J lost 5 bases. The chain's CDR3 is CAISGTSGGAKDTQYF. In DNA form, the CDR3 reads TGTGCCATCAGCGGGACTAGCGGGGGGGCCAAAGATACGCAGTATTTT.

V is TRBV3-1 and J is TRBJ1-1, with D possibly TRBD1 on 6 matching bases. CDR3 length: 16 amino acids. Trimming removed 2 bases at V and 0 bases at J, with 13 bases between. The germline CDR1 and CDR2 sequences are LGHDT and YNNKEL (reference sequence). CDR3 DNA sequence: TGTGCCAGCAGCCAACAACAGGGAGCTCTGAACACTGAAGCTTTCTTT. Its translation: CASSQQQGALNTEAFF.

CDR3: CASRPGQGAVTEAFF. The DNA for the CDR3 is TGTGCCAGCAGACCGGGACAGGGGGCGGTCACTGAAGCTTTCTTT. The chain couples TRBV6-2 or TRBV6-3 to TRBJ1-1; 12 nucleotides agree with TRBD1. Germline V gene sequence: CDR1 MNHEY, CDR2 SVGEGT. The ends lost 6 bases at V and 4 bases at J; junction bases unmatched: 6. The CDR3 consists of 15 residues.

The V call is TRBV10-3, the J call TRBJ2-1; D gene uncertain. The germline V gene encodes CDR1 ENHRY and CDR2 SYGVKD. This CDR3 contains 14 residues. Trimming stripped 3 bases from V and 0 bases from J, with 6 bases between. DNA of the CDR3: TGTGCCATCAGTGAATCTAGCTCCTACAATGAGCAGTTCTTC. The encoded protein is CAISESSSYNEQFF.

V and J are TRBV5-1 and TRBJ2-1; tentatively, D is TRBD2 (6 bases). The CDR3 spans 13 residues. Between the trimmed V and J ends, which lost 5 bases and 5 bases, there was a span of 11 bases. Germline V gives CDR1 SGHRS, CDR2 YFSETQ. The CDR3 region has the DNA TGCGCCAGCAGTCCGGGACTTCACAATGAGCAGTTCTTC. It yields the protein CASSPGLHNEQFF.

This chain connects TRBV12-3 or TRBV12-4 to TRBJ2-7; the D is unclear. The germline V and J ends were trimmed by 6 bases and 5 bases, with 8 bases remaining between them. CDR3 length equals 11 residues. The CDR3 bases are TGTGCCAGCAGCTTAAGCCACGAGCAGTACTTC. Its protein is CASSLSHEQYF.

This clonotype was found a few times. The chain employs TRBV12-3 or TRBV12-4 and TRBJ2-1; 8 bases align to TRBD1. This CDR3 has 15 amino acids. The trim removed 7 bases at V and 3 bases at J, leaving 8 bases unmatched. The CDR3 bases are TGTGCCAGCAAGGTTGACGGACAGGGCTACAATGAGCAGTTCTTC. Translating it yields CASKVDGQGYNEQFF.

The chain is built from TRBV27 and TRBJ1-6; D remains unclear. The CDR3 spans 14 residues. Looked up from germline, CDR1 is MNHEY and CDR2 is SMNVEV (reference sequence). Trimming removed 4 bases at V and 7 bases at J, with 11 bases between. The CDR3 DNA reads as TGTGCCAGCAGTTCATTGAACGGGAATTCACCCCTCCACTTT. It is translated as CASSSLNGNSPLHF.

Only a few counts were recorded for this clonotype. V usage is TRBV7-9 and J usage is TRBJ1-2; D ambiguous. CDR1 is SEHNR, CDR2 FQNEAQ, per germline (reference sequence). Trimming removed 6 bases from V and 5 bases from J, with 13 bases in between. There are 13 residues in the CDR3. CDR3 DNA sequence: TGTGCCAGCAGTTTTAGCCAGCTTTATGGCTACACCTTC. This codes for CASSFSQLYGYTF.

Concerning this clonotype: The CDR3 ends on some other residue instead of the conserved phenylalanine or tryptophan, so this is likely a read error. Written as DNA, the CDR3 is TGTGCCAGCAGTTACTTGGGACAGCACTACGAGCAGTACATC. Residues: CASSYLGQHYEQYI. The J gene is TRBJ2-7, the V gene TRBV6-2 or TRBV6-3; 7 bases are a match to TRBD1. Trimming removed 1 base from V and 3 bases from J; junction bases left unmatched: 3. Germline V CDR1 and CDR2: MNHEY, SVGEGT. The CDR3 is 14 amino acids.

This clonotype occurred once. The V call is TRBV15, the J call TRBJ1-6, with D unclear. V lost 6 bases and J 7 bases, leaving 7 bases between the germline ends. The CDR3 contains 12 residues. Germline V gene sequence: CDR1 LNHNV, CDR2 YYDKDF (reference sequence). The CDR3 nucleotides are TGTGCCACCAGTGAAAGGAATTCACCCCTCCACTTT. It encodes CATSERNSPLHF.

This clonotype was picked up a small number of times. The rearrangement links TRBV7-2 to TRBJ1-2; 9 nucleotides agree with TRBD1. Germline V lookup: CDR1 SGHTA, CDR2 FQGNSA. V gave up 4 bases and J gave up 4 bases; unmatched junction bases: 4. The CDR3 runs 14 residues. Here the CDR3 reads CASSYGDRAYGYTF. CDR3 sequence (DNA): TGTGCCAGCAGCTACGGGGACAGGGCCTATGGCTACACCTTC.

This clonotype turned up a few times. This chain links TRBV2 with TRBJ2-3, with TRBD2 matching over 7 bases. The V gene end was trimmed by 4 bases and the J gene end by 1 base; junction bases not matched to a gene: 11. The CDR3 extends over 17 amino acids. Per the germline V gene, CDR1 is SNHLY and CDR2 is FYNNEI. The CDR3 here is CASSVWREWGGTDTQYF. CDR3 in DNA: TGTGCCAGCAGTGTATGGCGGGAGTGGGGGGGCACAGATACGCAGTATTTT.

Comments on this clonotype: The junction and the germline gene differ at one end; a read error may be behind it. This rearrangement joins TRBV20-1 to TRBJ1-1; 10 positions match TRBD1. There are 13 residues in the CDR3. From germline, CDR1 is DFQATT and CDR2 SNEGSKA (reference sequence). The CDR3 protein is CSASGQGNIGGAF. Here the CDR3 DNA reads TGCAGTGCTTCGGGACAGGGGAATATTGGGGGGGCCTTT.

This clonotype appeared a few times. In DNA, the CDR3 is TGCGCCAGCACAGGACCATCTGGGGCCAACGTCCTGACTTTC. Its translation is CASTGPSGANVLTF. The V gene is TRBV5-1, the J gene TRBJ2-6, with D hard to call. Between the trimmed V and J ends, which lost 6 bases and 1 base, there was a span of 8 bases. CDR3 size: 14 residues. The germline V gene encodes CDR1 SGHRS and CDR2 YFSETQ.

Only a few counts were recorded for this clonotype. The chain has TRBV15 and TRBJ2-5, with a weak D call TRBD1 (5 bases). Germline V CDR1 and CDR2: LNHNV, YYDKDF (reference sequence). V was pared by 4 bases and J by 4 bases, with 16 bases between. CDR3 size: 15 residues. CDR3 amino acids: CATSTVVGVSETQYF. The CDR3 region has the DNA TGTGCCACCAGCACAGTAGTAGGGGTTTCAGAGACCCAGTACTTC.

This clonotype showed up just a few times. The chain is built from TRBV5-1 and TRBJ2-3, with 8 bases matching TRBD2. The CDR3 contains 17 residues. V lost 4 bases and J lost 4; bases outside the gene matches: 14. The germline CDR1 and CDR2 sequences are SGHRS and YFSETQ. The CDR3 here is CASSLRWREDRADTQYF. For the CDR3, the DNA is TGCGCCAGCAGCCTCAGATGGCGGGAGGACCGCGCAGATACGCAGTATTTT.

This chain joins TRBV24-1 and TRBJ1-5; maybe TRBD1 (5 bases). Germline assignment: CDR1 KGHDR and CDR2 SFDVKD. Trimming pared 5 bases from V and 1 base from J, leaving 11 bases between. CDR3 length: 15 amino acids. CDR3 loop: CATSAGVVSNQPQHF. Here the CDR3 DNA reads TGTGCCACCAGTGCGGGGGTGGTAAGCAATCAGCCCCAGCATTTT.

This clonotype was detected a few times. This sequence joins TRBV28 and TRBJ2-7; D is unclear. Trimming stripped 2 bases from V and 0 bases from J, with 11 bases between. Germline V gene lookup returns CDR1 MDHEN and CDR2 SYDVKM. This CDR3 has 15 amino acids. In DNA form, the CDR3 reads TGTGCCAGCAGTTTAAGGGCAGAAAGCTCCTACGAGCAGTACTTC. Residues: CASSLRAESSYEQYF.